This T cell receptor beta chain was recorded in a study of cytotoxic CD8 clonotypes in ibrutinib-treated CLL. A word on this clone: Its antigen is not identified.

Genomic DNA in an amount of roughly 2 micrograms was extracted from cryopreserved PBMCs and used for the preparation of TCR beta libraries. Study conclusions and caveats: Clonality was higher at baseline than in age-matched healthy donors and tracked circulating CD8+ T-cell counts. Public clonotypes were rare and shrank or held steady on treatment.

Measured with immunoSEQ multiplex PCR; TCRdb has only the in-frame clones, and not every one. The sample has around 310,000 clones, approximately 80% seen once; the top ten hold approximately 7%. The V segment lost 1 base and the J segment 6 bases; nucleotides outside the gene matches: 6. This CDR3 is built from 14 residues. Germline CDR1 LGHNA, CDR2 YNFKEQ. This chain uses TRBV4-2 with TRBJ2-7, with 7 bases that match TRBD2. This TCR was recovered from a human donor with chronic lymphocytic leukemia. The input for sequencing was PBMCs, taken before ibrutinib treatment. The CDR3 DNA reads TGTGCCAGCAGCCAAGCAGTAGCGGGTGGCGAGCAGTACTTC. Its protein is CASSQAVAGGEQYF.